The following is a T cell receptor (beta chain) sequence with its context. Per the study methods: Estimation of nucleated cell counts was performed using reference gene primer amplification. This table comes from immunoSEQ multiplex PCR, and its TCRdb copy is limited to in-frame clones, with some not included. V and J calls and clone size are as listed in that table; D and trimming were resolved from the DNA. The sample consists of 200,000 to 300,000 clones, 80% to 90% of them appearing once. CDR3 length: 15 amino acids. Germline V gene data show CDR1 as LGHNA and CDR2 as YSLEER. The germline V and J ends were trimmed by 0 bases and 3 bases, with 8 bases remaining between them. The sample originates from a study of blood T cell repertoires in COVID-19.

The sequenced sample was peripheral blood. The clonotype was recovered from a man aged 30 to 39 with active or convalescent COVID-19. This chain connects TRBV4-3 to TRBJ1-4; a weak D match, TRBD1 (5 bases). CDR3 in DNA: TGCGCCAGCAGCCAAGACAGGGATCCTAATGAAAAACTGTTTTTT. It encodes CASSQDRDPNEKLFF.